This TCR beta chain was captured in a study of OX40 agonist ivuxolimab in advanced cancers. Germline loops: CDR1 LGHNA, CDR2 YNFKEQ. Trimming left V 4 bases short and J 0 bases short, with 13 bases between. The CDR3 has 15 amino acids. TCRdb keeps only in-frame clones here, not all; method: immunoSEQ multiplex PCR. The sample consists of more than 75,000 clones, 84% of them appearing once. Sequencing used CD4+ or CD8+ T cells sorted from blood, obtained in a trial of the OX40 agonist ivuxolimab. This sequence was found in an adult with an advanced solid tumor such as melanoma, head and neck, liver or kidney cancer. The chain is built from TRBV4-2 and TRBJ2-7, with D perhaps TRBD2 (5 bases). In nucleotides, the CDR3 is TGTGCCAGCAGCCTCGGTTTAGCGCGCTCCTACGAGCAGTACTTC. Its protein product is CASSLGLARSYEQYF.